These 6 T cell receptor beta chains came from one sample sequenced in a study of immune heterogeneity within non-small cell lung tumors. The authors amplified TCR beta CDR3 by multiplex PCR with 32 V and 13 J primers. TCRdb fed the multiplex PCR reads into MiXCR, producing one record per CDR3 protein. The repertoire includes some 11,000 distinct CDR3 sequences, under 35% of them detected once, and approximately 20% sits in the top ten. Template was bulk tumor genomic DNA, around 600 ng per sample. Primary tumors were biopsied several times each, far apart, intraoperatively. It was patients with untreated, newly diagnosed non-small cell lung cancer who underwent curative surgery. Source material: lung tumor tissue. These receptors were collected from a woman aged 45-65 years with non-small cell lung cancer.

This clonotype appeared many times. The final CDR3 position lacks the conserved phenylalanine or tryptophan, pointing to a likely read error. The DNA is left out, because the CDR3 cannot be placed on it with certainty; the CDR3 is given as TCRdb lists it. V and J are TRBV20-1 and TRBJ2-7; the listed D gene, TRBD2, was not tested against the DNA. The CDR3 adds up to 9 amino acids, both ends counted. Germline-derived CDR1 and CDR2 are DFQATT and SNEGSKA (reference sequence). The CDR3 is CSASFGTAI.

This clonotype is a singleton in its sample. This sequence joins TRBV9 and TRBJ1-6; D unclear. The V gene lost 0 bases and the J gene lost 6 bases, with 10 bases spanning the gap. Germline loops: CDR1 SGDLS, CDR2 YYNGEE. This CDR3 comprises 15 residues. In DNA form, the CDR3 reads TGTGCCAGCAGCGTAGGTCTGCGGGGTAATTCACCCCTCCACTTT. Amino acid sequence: CASSVGLRGNSPLHF. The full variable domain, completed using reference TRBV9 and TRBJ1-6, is DSGVTQTPKHLITATGQRVTLRCSPRSGDLSVYWYQQSLDQGLQFLIQYYNGEERAKGNILERFSAQQFPDLHSELNLSSLELGDSALYFCASSVGLRGNSPLHFGNGTRLTVT.

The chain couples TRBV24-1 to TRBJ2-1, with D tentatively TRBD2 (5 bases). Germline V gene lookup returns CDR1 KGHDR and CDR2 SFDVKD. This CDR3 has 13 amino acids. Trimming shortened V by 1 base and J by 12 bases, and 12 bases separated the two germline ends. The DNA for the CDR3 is TGTGCCACCAGTGATTTCTTTCTAGGGAGGCAGTTCTTC. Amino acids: CATSDFFLGRQFF.

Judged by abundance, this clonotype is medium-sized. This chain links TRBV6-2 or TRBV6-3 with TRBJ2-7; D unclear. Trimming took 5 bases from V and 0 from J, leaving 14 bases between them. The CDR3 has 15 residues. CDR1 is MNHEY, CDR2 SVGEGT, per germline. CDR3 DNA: TGTGCCAGCAGTCCGCCGGGTTCCTTCTCCTACGAGCAGTACTTC. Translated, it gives CASSPPGSFSYEQYF.

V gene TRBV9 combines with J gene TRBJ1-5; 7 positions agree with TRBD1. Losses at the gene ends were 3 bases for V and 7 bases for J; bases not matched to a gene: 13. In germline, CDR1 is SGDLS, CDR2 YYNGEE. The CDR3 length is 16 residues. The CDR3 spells CASSAPLDREDQPQHF. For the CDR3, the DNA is TGTGCCAGCAGCGCTCCCCTTGACAGGGAGGACCAGCCCCAGCATTTT.

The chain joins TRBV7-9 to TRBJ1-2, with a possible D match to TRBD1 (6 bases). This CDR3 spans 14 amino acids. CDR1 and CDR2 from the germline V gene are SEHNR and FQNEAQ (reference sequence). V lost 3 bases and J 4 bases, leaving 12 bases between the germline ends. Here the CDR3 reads CASSLGGARYGYTF. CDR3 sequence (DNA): TGTGCCAGCAGCTTGGGGGGGGCCCGCTATGGCTACACCTTC.